This is a list of T cell receptor beta chains from one sample in a study of shared clonotypes between healthy human individuals. Profiling relied on immunoSEQ multiplex PCR, and the TCRdb table lists in-frame clones only, not all of them. The repertoire includes some 2,000,000 clones, approximately 94% of them detected once, and roughly 0.13% sits in the top ten. The sample comprised naive CD4+ T cells sorted from blood. All receptors come from a man aged 18-30 years in good health. Both conserved end residues are part of each CDR3. A D gene is named only where the DNA matches it firmly. Size values are once, few and many counts, or a class for expanded clones, and some rows have none.

>TRBJ2-7|-|-|TRBV18
CASSRATSSYEQYF
TGTGCCAGCTCACGGGCTACTAGCTCCTACGAGCAGTACTTC
>TRBJ2-1|few|-|TRBV29-1
CSVVKAGHSYNEQFF
TGCAGCGTTGTAAAAGCGGGACATTCCTACAATGAGCAGTTCTTC
>TRBJ1-3|-|-|TRBV7-9
CASSQEGLVSSGNTIYF
TGTGCCAGCAGCCAGGAGGGGTTGGTCAGCTCTGGAAACACCATATATTTT
>TRBJ2-7|-|TRBD1|TRBV25-1
CASSDPSGTVYEQYF
TGTGCCAGCAGTGACCCGTCCGGGACAGTCTACGAGCAGTACTTC
>TRBJ2-5|-|-|TRBV28
CASSSPMYGTQYF
TGTGCCAGCAGTTCCCCTATGTATGGGACCCAGTACTTC
>TRBJ1-3|-|-|TRBV6-1
CASSEFFDGNTIYF
TGTGCCAGCAGTGAGTTTTTTGATGGAAACACCATATATTTT
>TRBJ1-6|-|-|TRBV28
CASRGRGLHF
TGTGCCAGCAGAGGTAGGGGCCTCCACTTT
>TRBJ1-5|-|-|TRBV10-3
CAISESMGIGNQPQHF
TGTGCCATCAGTGAGTCGATGGGTATTGGCAATCAGCCCCAGCATTTT
>TRBJ2-3|once|TRBD2|TRBV11-3
CASSPGLADFTDTQYF
TGTGCCAGCAGCCCGGGACTAGCAGATTTCACAGATACGCAGTATTTT
>TRBJ1-4|-|TRBD1|TRBV30
CAWSPDRTTNEKLFF
TGTGCCTGGAGTCCGGACAGGACAACTAATGAAAAACTGTTTTTT
>TRBJ2-1|once|-|TRBV11-2
CASSLSLDQYNEQFF
TGTGCCAGCAGCTTAAGCCTTGACCAATACAATGAGCAGTTCTTC
>TRBJ1-6|-|-|TRBV2
CASSENGSPNSPLHF
TGTGCCAGCAGTGAGAACGGGAGTCCGAATTCACCCCTCCACTTT
>TRBJ1-5|-|-|TRBV5-1
CASSLGLGDSNQPQHF
TGCGCCAGCAGCTTGGGTTTGGGGGATAGCAATCAGCCCCAGCATTTT
>TRBJ2-5|-|TRBD2|TRBV18
CASFAPTPAGKETQYF
TGTGCCAGCTTTGCGCCCACGCCAGCGGGAAAAGAGACCCAGTACTTC
>TRBJ2-7|-|TRBD1|TRBV7-9
CASTPTGLHEQYF
TGTGCCAGCACCCCGACAGGGCTCCACGAGCAGTACTTC
>TRBJ2-2|-|-|TRBV7-9
CASSPRGGNTGELFF
TGTGCCAGCAGCCCCAGGGGGGGGAACACCGGGGAGCTGTTTTTT
>TRBJ2-3|-|-|TRBV25-1
CASSELGAGADTQYF
TGTGCCAGCAGTGAATTGGGGGCAGGGGCAGATACGCAGTATTTT
>TRBJ2-3|-|TRBD1|TRBV25-1
CASSQLLSGGSRTDTQYF
TGTGCCAGCAGTCAGCTTCTTTCAGGGGGCTCCCGAACAGATACGCAGTATTTT
>TRBJ1-2|few|-|TRBV7-6
CASSSGRNYGYTF
TGTGCCAGCAGCTCGGGACGGAACTATGGCTACACCTTC
>TRBJ1-4|once|-|TRBV9
CASSVAPGVNEKLFF
TGTGCCAGCAGCGTAGCTCCGGGCGTTAATGAAAAACTGTTTTTT
>TRBJ2-2|-|TRBD1|TRBV30
CAWSGQAAAGELFF
TGTGCCTGGAGCGGACAGGCGGCGGCCGGGGAGCTGTTTTTT
>TRBJ1-1|-|-|TRBV29-1
CSVTRTDYTEAFF
TGCAGCGTCACGAGGACAGATTACACTGAAGCTTTCTTT
>TRBJ2-3|-|-|TRBV7-2
CASGSQDTQYF
TGTGCCAGCGGTAGTCAAGATACGCAGTATTTT
>TRBJ2-7|-|-|TRBV6-1
CASSAGQTYEQYF
TGTGCCAGCAGTGCTGGACAGACCTACGAGCAGTACTTC
>TRBJ2-5|-|TRBD1|TRBV5-1
CASSLAGTGQETQYF
TGCGCCAGCAGCTTGGCAGGGACAGGGCAAGAGACCCAGTACTTC
>TRBJ1-5|-|TRBD1|TRBV6-6
CASSWTGISNQPQHF
TGTGCCAGCAGTTGGACAGGGATAAGCAATCAGCCCCAGCATTTT
>TRBJ2-1|-|-|TRBV6-1
CASSEELGLSYNEQFF
TGTGCCAGCAGTGAAGAACTGGGGTTGAGTTACAATGAGCAGTTCTTC
>TRBJ1-1|-|TRBD1|TRBV2
CASRGQGKTEAFF
TGTGCCAGCAGAGGACAGGGTAAAACTGAAGCTTTCTTT
>TRBJ2-3|-|TRBD2|TRBV29-1
CSAQGVAGASITDTQYF
TGCAGCGCCCAAGGGGTAGCGGGAGCGAGCATCACAGATACGCAGTATTTT
>TRBJ1-1|-|-|TRBV11-2
CASRRHENTEAFF
TGTGCCAGCAGACGACACGAGAACACTGAAGCTTTCTTT
>TRBJ1-6|-|TRBD1|TRBV7-9
CASSLVGGQGQGNSPLHF
TGTGCCAGCAGCTTAGTGGGGGGACAGGGCCAGGGTAATTCACCCCTCCACTTT
>TRBJ1-4|-|TRBD1|TRBV7-9
CASSLPGTANEKLFF
TGTGCCAGCAGCTTACCCGGGACAGCTAATGAAAAACTGTTTTTT
>TRBJ2-1|-|TRBD1|TRBV2
CASGGQTTSYNEQFF
TGTGCCAGCGGGGGACAGACAACCTCCTACAATGAGCAGTTCTTC
>TRBJ2-1|-|TRBD1|TRBV5-4
CASSFGNRGPMNEQFF
TGTGCCAGCAGCTTTGGGAACAGGGGGCCCATGAATGAGCAGTTCTTC
>TRBJ2-4|-|TRBD2|TRBV18
CASSPLGGDIQYF
TGTGCCAGCTCACCACTTGGGGGGGACATTCAGTACTTC
>TRBJ2-1|-|-|TRBV6-4
CASSDHGQLSYNEQFF
TGTGCCAGCAGTGACCACGGACAGCTCTCCTACAATGAGCAGTTCTTC
>TRBJ2-2|-|-|TRBV30
CAWGLGGLNTGELFF
TGTGCCTGGGGATTAGGGGGATTGAACACCGGGGAGCTGTTTTTT
>TRBJ2-1|-|TRBD2|TRBV7-2
CASVLTGGPFHEQFF
TGTGCCAGCGTCCTAACGGGAGGGCCTTTCCATGAGCAGTTCTTC
>TRBJ2-1|-|TRBD2|TRBV2
CASRLAGGLGEQFF
TGTGCCAGCAGACTAGCGGGAGGGCTCGGTGAGCAGTTCTTC
>TRBJ1-5|-|-|TRBV21-1
CASSSPRTGNFSNQPQHF
TGTGCCAGCAGCAGTCCCAGGACAGGGAATTTTAGCAATCAGCCCCAGCATTTT
>TRBJ2-1|-|-|TRBV10-1
CASSGDAKVNEQFF
TGCGCCAGCAGTGGGGACGCGAAGGTTAATGAGCAGTTCTTC
>TRBJ2-7|-|TRBD2|TRBV27
CASSLSGTSGPYEQYF
TGTGCCAGCAGTTTATCTGGGACTAGCGGTCCCTACGAGCAGTACTTC
>TRBJ1-4|-|-|TRBV12-5
CASGLVLHATNEKLFF
TGTGCTAGTGGTTTGGTGTTACACGCAACTAATGAAAAACTGTTTTTT
>TRBJ2-5|once|-|TRBV7-9
CASSLEMVGATQYF
TGTGCCAGCAGCTTAGAGATGGTGGGAGCAACCCAGTACTTC
>TRBJ1-1|-|TRBD1|TRBV6-5
CASSSWTGGNTEAFF
TGTGCCAGCAGTTCTTGGACAGGGGGAAACACTGAAGCTTTCTTT
>TRBJ1-6|-|-|TRBV6-1
CASSEVHHRAFVTGSPLHF
TGTGCCAGCAGTGAAGTTCACCACAGGGCCTTCGTTACGGGTTCACCCCTCCACTTT
>TRBJ2-4|once|-|TRBV7-6
CASSPTSTADIQYF
TGTGCCAGCAGCCCGACATCGACCGCGGACATTCAGTACTTC
>TRBJ1-6|-|-|TRBV7-9
CASGLFNNSPLHF
TGTGCCAGCGGACTGTTTAATAATTCACCCCTCCACTTT
>TRBJ1-1|-|-|TRBV11-1
CASSAVGGGTEAFF
TGTGCCAGCAGCGCCGTTGGGGGAGGGACTGAAGCTTTCTTT
>TRBJ1-1|-|-|TRBV7-2
CASSLAGTVTEAFF
TGTGCCAGCAGCTTAGCCGGGACGGTCACTGAAGCTTTCTTT